A selection of T cell receptor beta chains follows, all from one sample in a study of molecular identifiers for immune sequencing clone quantification. MiXCR, run by TCRdb on the PCR reads, gives a single entry per CDR3 protein. The sample has hundreds of thousands of distinct CDR3 sequences; roughly 27% are singletons. Sequenced sample: naive CD8+ T cells from blood, with Jurkat cell RNA spiked in. The origin of the receptors is a human donor in good health. Some libraries in this study had Jurkat cell RNA spiked in. Each CDR3 is given with its conserved first and last residue. The D gene is left open where the match is weak. The size field is filled for only some rows; it gives once, few, many or a size class.

V gene: TRBV29-1; clone size: -; D gene: -; J gene: TRBJ1-1; CDR3 protein: CSVDRDGGNTEAFF; CDR3 DNA: TGCAGCGTTGACAGGGACGGGGGGAACACTGAAGCTTTCTTT
V gene: TRBV9; clone size: -; D gene: TRBD1; J gene: TRBJ1-3; CDR3 protein: CASSPTGGPSGNTIYF; CDR3 DNA: TGTGCCAGCAGTCCGACAGGGGGCCCCTCTGGAAACACCATATATTTT
V gene: TRBV6-5; clone size: -; D gene: TRBD2; J gene: TRBJ2-7; CDR3 protein: CASSYSPLAAFEQYF; CDR3 DNA: TGTGCCAGCAGTTACTCGCCCCTAGCGGCCTTCGAGCAGTACTTC
V gene: TRBV7-2; clone size: many; D gene: -; J gene: TRBJ1-1; CDR3 protein: CASSPWGKYGEAFF; CDR3 DNA: TGTGCCAGCAGCCCCTGGGGGAAGTACGGCGAAGCTTTCTTT
V gene: TRBV6-1; clone size: -; D gene: -; J gene: TRBJ1-2; CDR3 protein: CASSEWVTANYGYTF; CDR3 DNA: TGTGCCAGCAGTGAGTGGGTGACCGCTAACTATGGCTACACCTTC
V gene: TRBV11-2; clone size: -; D gene: -; J gene: TRBJ2-1; CDR3 protein: CASELGINEQFF; CDR3 DNA: TGTGCCAGCGAGTTGGGAATCAATGAGCAGTTCTTC
V gene: TRBV4-3; clone size: -; D gene: -; J gene: TRBJ1-3; CDR3 protein: CARNQDRGNHPGNTLYF; CDR3 DNA: TGCGCCCGCAACCAAGATCGCGGCAACCATCCTGGCAACACCCTATATTTT
V gene: TRBV12-3/TRBV12-4; clone size: -; D gene: -; J gene: TRBJ1-5; CDR3 protein: CASTTGEDNQAQHF; CDR3 DNA: TGTGCCAGCACCACCGGAGAGGACAATCAGGCCCAGCATTTT
V gene: TRBV6-5; clone size: few; D gene: TRBD1; J gene: TRBJ1-4; CDR3 protein: CASSYEGAGEKLFF; CDR3 DNA: TGTGCCAGCAGTTACGAGGGGGCGGGGGAAAAACTGTTTTTT
V gene: TRBV4-3; clone size: -; D gene: TRBD1; J gene: TRBJ1-2; CDR3 protein: CASSAWTGDASSGYTF; CDR3 DNA: TGCGCCAGCAGCGCATGGACAGGGGACGCTTCCTCCGGCTACACCTTC
V gene: TRBV9; clone size: many; D gene: -; J gene: TRBJ2-5; CDR3 protein: CASSYSAGETQYF; CDR3 DNA: TGTGCCAGCAGTTACTCCGCGGGGGAGACCCAGTACTTC
V gene: TRBV6-5; clone size: -; D gene: TRBD1; J gene: TRBJ2-5; CDR3 protein: CASRDRDRVSETQYF; CDR3 DNA: TGTGCCAGCAGAGACAGGGACAGGGTTTCAGAGACCCAGTACTTC
V gene: TRBV30; clone size: -; D gene: -; J gene: TRBJ1-2; CDR3 protein: CAWRVLFQALNYGYTF; CDR3 DNA: TGTGCCTGGAGAGTACTATTCCAGGCTCTAAACTATGGCTACACCTTC
V gene: TRBV29-1; clone size: many; D gene: TRBD2; J gene: TRBJ2-5; CDR3 protein: CSVEKYGRAGRGFSETQYF; CDR3 DNA: TGCAGCGTTGAAAAGTACGGGAGGGCCGGTCGGGGGTTTAGCGAGACCCAGTACTTC
V gene: TRBV27; clone size: -; D gene: -; J gene: TRBJ1-1; CDR3 protein: CASTLGTEAFF; CDR3 DNA: TGTGCCAGCACGTTGGGCACTGAAGCTTTCTTT
V gene: TRBV6-5; clone size: -; D gene: -; J gene: TRBJ1-5; CDR3 protein: CASRSGLGSEPQHF; CDR3 DNA: TGTGCCAGCAGGTCGGGGTTGGGTAGTGAGCCCCAGCATTTT
V gene: TRBV4-3; clone size: many; D gene: -; J gene: TRBJ2-6; CDR3 protein: CASSPSGGLGDLTF; CDR3 DNA: TGCGCCAGCAGCCCTTCTGGGGGGCTGGGGGACCTGACTTTC
V gene: TRBV10-3; clone size: -; D gene: -; J gene: TRBJ2-1; CDR3 protein: CAGGIGDEQFF; CDR3 DNA: TGTGCCGGGGGAATTGGGGATGAGCAGTTCTTC
V gene: TRBV19; clone size: -; D gene: -; J gene: TRBJ2-4; CDR3 protein: CASSALGYGQIAKNIQYF; CDR3 DNA: TGTGCCAGTAGTGCCCTGGGATACGGCCAGATAGCCAAAAACATTCAGTACTTC
V gene: TRBV9; clone size: few; D gene: TRBD1; J gene: TRBJ2-1; CDR3 protein: CASSVGTGPSGEQFF; CDR3 DNA: TGTGCCAGCAGCGTCGGGACAGGTCCGTCGGGTGAGCAGTTCTTC
V gene: TRBV11-2; clone size: -; D gene: TRBD1; J gene: TRBJ2-3; CDR3 protein: CASSLDGLGQGYTDTQYF; CDR3 DNA: TGTGCCAGCAGCTTAGATGGCCTCGGACAGGGCTACACAGATACGCAGTATTTT
V gene: TRBV5-1; clone size: many; D gene: -; J gene: TRBJ2-2; CDR3 protein: CASSLAGVAGELFF; CDR3 DNA: TGCGCCAGCAGCTTGGCCGGGGTCGCCGGGGAGCTGTTTTTT
V gene: TRBV5-1; clone size: -; D gene: TRBD1; J gene: TRBJ2-1; CDR3 protein: CASSERQGSYNEQFF; CDR3 DNA: TGCGCCAGCAGCGAGAGACAGGGCTCGTACAATGAGCAGTTCTTC
V gene: TRBV2; clone size: -; D gene: -; J gene: TRBJ1-1; CDR3 protein: CAGVELEAFF; CDR3 DNA: TGTGCCGGGGTAGAGCTGGAAGCTTTCTTT
V gene: TRBV5-6; clone size: -; D gene: -; J gene: TRBJ2-7; CDR3 protein: CASSFRNHYEQYF; CDR3 DNA: TGTGCCAGCAGCTTCAGGAACCACTACGAGCAGTACTTC
V gene: TRBV15; clone size: -; D gene: -; J gene: TRBJ1-2; CDR3 protein: CATSRVGGGRTNSYTF; CDR3 DNA: TGTGCCACCAGCAGAGTCGGGGGGGGGCGGACCAATAGCTACACCTTC
V gene: TRBV3-1; clone size: -; D gene: -; J gene: TRBJ2-7; CDR3 protein: CASSQGVRLGDYEQYF; CDR3 DNA: TGTGCCAGCAGCCAAGGGGTGAGGCTTGGGGACTACGAGCAGTACTTC
V gene: TRBV4-3; clone size: -; D gene: -; J gene: TRBJ1-2; CDR3 protein: CASSQDLAEITNYGYTF; CDR3 DNA: TGCGCCAGCAGCCAAGATCTGGCAGAAATTACTAACTATGGCTACACCTTC
V gene: TRBV25-1; clone size: many; D gene: TRBD2; J gene: TRBJ2-7; CDR3 protein: CASSDPIAGVYEQYF; CDR3 DNA: TGTGCCAGCAGTGACCCAATAGCGGGAGTTTACGAGCAGTACTTC
V gene: TRBV24-1; clone size: -; D gene: -; J gene: TRBJ2-1; CDR3 protein: CATSDLLGDAQFF; CDR3 DNA: TGTGCCACCAGTGATTTGTTAGGGGACGCGCAGTTCTTC
V gene: TRBV20-1; clone size: few; D gene: TRBD1; J gene: TRBJ1-1; CDR3 protein: CSARDVAGGWNTEAFF; CDR3 DNA: TGCAGTGCTAGAGATGTGGCAGGGGGGTGGAACACTGAAGCTTTCTTT